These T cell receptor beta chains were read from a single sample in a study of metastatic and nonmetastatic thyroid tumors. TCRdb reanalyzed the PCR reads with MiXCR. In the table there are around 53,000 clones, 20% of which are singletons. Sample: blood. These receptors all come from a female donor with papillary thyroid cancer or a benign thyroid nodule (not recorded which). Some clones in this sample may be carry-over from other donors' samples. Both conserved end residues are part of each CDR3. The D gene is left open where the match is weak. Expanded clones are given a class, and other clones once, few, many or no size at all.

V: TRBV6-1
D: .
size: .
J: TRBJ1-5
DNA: TGTGCCAGCAGTTCCACAGTGGGTGATCAGCCCCAGCATTTT
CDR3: CASSSTVGDQPQHF

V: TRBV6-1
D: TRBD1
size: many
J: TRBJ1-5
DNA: TGTGCCTGCGCTGGACAGGCAAATCAGCCCCAGCATTTT
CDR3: CACAGQANQPQHF

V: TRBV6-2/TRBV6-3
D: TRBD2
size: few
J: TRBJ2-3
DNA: TGTGCCAGCAGTTACTTTAGCGGGAGACGCACAGATACGAAGTATTTT
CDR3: CASSYFSGRRTDTKYF

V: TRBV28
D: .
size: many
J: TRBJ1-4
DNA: TGTGCCAGCAGTTCTCTCGGAGGATCTGAAAAACTGTTTTTT
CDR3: CASSSLGGSEKLFF

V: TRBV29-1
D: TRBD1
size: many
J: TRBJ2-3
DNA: TGCAGCGTTGATGGCAGGGGGCACACAGATACGCAGTATTTT
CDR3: CSVDGRGHTDTQYF

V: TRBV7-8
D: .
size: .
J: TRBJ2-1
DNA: TGTGCCAGCAGCTTAGGGACATGGCACTACAATGAGCATTTCTTC
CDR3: CASSLGTWHYNEHFF

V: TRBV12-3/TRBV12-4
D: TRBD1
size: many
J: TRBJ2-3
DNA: TGTGCCAGCAGCCCTCGGGACAGGGATTTCACAGATACGCAGTATTTT
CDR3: CASSPRDRDFTDTQYF

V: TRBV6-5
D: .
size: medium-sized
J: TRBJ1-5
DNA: TGTGCCAGCAGTTACAGGGATGGGGAGCCCCAGCATTTT
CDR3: CASSYRDGEPQHF

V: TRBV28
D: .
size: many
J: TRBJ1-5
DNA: TGTGCCACAAGGTATAGCAATCAGCCCCAGCATTTT
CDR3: CATRYSNQPQHF

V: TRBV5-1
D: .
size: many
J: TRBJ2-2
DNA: TGCGCCAGCCATAACACCGGGGAGCTGTTTTTT
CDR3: CASHNTGELFF

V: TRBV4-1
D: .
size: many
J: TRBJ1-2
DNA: TGCGCCAGCAGCCACTCCCCTTCGACAGCGCCCGGCTATGGCTACACCTTC
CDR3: CASSHSPSTAPGYGYTF

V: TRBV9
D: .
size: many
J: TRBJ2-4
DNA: TGTGCCAGCAGCGTAGGAATGGCCAGGGACATTCAGTACTTC
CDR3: CASSVGMARDIQYF

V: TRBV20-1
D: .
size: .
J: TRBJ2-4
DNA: TGCAGTGCTATTCTGGGGGGAGACAAAAACATTCAGTACTTC
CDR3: CSAILGGDKNIQYF

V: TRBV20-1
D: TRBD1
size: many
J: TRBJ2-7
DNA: TGCAGTGCTAGAGTGTCAGGGGGCATCTACGAGCAGTACTTC
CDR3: CSARVSGGIYEQYF

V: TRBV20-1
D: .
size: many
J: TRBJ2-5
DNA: TGCAGGGGGGAGACTGGTGAGACCCAGTACTTC
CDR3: CRGETGETQYF

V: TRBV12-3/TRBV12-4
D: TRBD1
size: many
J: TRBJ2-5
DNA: TGTGCCAGCAGGGACAGGGGCCAAGAGACCCAGTACTTC
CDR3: CASRDRGQETQYF

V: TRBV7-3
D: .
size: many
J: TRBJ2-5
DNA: TGTGCCAGCAGCTTATACAGGGAAAAACAAGAGACCCAGTACTTC
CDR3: CASSLYREKQETQYF

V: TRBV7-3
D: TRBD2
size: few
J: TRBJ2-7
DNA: TGTGCCAGCAGCCCCCTGGCGAGCGGGAGGACCTTCGAGCAGTACTTC
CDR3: CASSPLASGRTFEQYF

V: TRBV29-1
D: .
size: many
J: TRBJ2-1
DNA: TGCAGCTTGCAAGCCACTAACAGGGAGGATGAGCAGTTCTTC
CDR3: CSLQATNREDEQFF

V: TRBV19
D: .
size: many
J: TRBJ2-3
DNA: TGTGCCAGTAGTATAGTTCCGGGGGTTAGCACAGATACGCAGTATTTT
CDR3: CASSIVPGVSTDTQYF

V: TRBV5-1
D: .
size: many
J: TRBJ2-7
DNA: TGCGCCAGCAGCCCGTGGGACGCCTACGAGCAGTACTTC
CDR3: CASSPWDAYEQYF

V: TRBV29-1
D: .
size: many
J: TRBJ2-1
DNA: TGCAGCGTGGACAGCCGAGGGGGTAATGAGCAGTTCTTC
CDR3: CSVDSRGGNEQFF

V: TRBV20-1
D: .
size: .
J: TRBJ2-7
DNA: TGCAGTGGCGGGGTCTACGAGCAGTACTTC
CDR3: CSGGVYEQYF

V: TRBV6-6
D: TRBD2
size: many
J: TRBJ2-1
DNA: TGTGCCAGCAGGGGGATTACAGGGGAGACTAGCGGGAGGTGGAATGAGCAGTTCTTC
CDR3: CASRGITGETSGRWNEQFF

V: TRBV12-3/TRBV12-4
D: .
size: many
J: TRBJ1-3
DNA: TGTGCCAGCAGCGTACAGGGAGAGGTTCCTGGAAACACCATATATTTT
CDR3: CASSVQGEVPGNTIYF

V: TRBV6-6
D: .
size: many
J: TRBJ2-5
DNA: TGTGCCAGCAGTTACTCTTTTTCCAGTCAAGAGACCCAGTACTTC
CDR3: CASSYSFSSQETQYF

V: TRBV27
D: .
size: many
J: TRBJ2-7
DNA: TGTGCCAGCGGCACAGGGCTAAGCTCCTACGAGCAGTACTTC
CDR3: CASGTGLSSYEQYF

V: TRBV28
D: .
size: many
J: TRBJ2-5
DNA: TGTGCCAGCACCCCCGGCGCAGGTTTTGAAAGCCTAGAGACCCAGTACTTC
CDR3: CASTPGAGFESLETQYF

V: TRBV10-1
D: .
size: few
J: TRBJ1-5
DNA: TGCGCCGCGCCCGGGGGGCCTCAGCCCCAGCATTTT
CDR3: CAAPGGPQPQHF

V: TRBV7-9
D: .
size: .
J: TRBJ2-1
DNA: TGTGCCAGCAGCTTAGCCAAGAACAATGATCAGTTCTTC
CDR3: CASSLAKNNDQFF

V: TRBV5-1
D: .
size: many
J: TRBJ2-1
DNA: TGCGCCAGCAGCTTGGGTATCGGGAACAATGAGCAGTTCTTC
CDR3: CASSLGIGNNEQFF

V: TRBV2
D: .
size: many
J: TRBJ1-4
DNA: TGTGCCAGCAGTGACGGACTCGCAACTAATGAAAAACTGTTTTTT
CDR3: CASSDGLATNEKLFF

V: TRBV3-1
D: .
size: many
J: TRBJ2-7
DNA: TGTGCCAGCAGCCAAGATCCCCCGTACGAGCAGTACTTC
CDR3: CASSQDPPYEQYF

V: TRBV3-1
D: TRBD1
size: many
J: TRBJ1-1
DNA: TGTGCCAGCAGCCAAGCCCCCCAGGGGGGGGCTACGGCTTTCTTT
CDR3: CASSQAPQGGATAFF

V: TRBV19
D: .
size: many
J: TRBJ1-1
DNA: TGTGCCAGTCAGGGGTTCGGTGAAGCTTTCTTT
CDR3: CASQGFGEAFF

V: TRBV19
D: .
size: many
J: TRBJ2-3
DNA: TGTGCCAGTACTGACAGACGGGCTGAAGATACGCAGTATTTT
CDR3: CASTDRRAEDTQYF

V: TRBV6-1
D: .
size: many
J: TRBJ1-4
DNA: TGTGCCAGCAGTGAAGCGCCGGGTACGGAAAAACTGTTTTTT
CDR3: CASSEAPGTEKLFF

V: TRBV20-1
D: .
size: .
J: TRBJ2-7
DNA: TGCAGTGCTAGAGGTGGGGCTATGGCCTACGAGCAGTACTTC
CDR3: CSARGGAMAYEQYF

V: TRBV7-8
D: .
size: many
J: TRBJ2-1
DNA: TGTGCCAGCAGCTTTCGGGAAGGGGTGAACAATGAGCAGTTCTTC
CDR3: CASSFREGVNNEQFF

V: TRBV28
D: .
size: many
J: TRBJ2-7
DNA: TGTGCCAGCAGTCCCCCGGCCGTAACTAGCGAGCAGTACTTC
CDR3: CASSPPAVTSEQYF

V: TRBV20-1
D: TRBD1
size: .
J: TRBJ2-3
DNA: TGCAGTGCGGTACAGGGGGAGCATCAGCCCCAGTATTTT
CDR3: CSAVQGEHQPQYF

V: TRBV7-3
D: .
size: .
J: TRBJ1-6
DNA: TGTGCCGGAGTAAAGGACGGCGGCCGTAATTCACCCCTCCACTTT
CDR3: CAGVKDGGRNSPLHF

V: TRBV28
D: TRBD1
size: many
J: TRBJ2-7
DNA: TGTGCCAGCAGTTTCCGACCGGGACAGGGGGCCTACGAGCAGTACTTC
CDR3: CASSFRPGQGAYEQYF

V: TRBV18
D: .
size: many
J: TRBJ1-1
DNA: TGTGCCAGCTCACCTCACAGGGACACTGAAGCTTTCTTT
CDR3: CASSPHRDTEAFF

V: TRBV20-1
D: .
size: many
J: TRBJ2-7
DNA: TGCAGTGCTAGAGATGACAGTGTGTCTGCCTACGAGCAGTACTTC
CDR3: CSARDDSVSAYEQYF

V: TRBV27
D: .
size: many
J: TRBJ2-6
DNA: TGTGCCAGCAGTTTAACAAGAGCCTCTGGGGCCAACGTCCTGACTTTC
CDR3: CASSLTRASGANVLTF

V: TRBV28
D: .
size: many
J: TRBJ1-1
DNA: TGTGCCAGCCCCCCCTCCGGCAGGGGACAGAACACTGAAGCTTTCTTT
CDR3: CASPPSGRGQNTEAFF

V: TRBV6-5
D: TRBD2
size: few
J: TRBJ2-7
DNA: TGTGCCAGCAGTGTACTAGCGGGAGGGCCAGGGACTACCTACGAGCAGTACTTC
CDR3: CASSVLAGGPGTTYEQYF

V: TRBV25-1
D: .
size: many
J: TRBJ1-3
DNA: TGTGCCAGCAGTGCCCGAAGCGGGCGTACCTACTCTGGAAACACCATATATTTT
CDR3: CASSARSGRTYSGNTIYF

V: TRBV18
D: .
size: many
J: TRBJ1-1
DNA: TGTGCCAGCTCACCACACGTCCTCGACAGGAACACTGAAGCTTTCTTT
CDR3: CASSPHVLDRNTEAFF

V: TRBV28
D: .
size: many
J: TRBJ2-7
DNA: TGTGCCAGCAGTTTAATGGGCTTCGGTCAGCTCGAGCAGTACTTC
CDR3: CASSLMGFGQLEQYF

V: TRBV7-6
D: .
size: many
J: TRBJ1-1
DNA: TGTGCCAGCAGCTTAGGCCCAGGGTACGAAGCTTTCTTT
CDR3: CASSLGPGYEAFF

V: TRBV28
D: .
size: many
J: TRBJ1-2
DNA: TGTGCCAGCAGTTTCGGGGCGCAAGGTCGGGACTATGGCTACACCTTC
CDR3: CASSFGAQGRDYGYTF

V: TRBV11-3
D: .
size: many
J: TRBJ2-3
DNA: TGTGCCAGCAGCTTAGGACAGGCCACAGATACGCAGTATTTT
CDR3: CASSLGQATDTQYF

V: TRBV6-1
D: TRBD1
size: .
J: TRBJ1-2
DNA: TGTGCCCGCACGGGAGGGACAGTGGTCAATGGCTACACCTTC
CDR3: CARTGGTVVNGYTF

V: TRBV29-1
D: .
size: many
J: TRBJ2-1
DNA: TGCAGCGTTGAAGCACTCTCCCCCCTCTACAATGAGCAGTTCTTC
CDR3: CSVEALSPLYNEQFF

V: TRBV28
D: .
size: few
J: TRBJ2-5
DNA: TGTGCCACGGCAGGGTACGGGAACAAAGAGACCCAGTACTTC
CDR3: CATAGYGNKETQYF

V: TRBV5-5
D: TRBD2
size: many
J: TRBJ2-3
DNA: TGTGCCAGCAGCTTGGATAGCGGGAGTACAGATACGCAGTATTTT
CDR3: CASSLDSGSTDTQYF

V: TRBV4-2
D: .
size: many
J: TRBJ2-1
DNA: TGTGCCAGCAGCCAGGGAGTTTTAGCGTCCGCCTACAATGAGCAGTTCTTC
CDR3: CASSQGVLASAYNEQFF

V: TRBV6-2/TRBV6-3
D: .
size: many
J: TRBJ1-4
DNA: TGTGCCAGCTGGAAAGAAAAACTGTTTTTT
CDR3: CASWKEKLFF